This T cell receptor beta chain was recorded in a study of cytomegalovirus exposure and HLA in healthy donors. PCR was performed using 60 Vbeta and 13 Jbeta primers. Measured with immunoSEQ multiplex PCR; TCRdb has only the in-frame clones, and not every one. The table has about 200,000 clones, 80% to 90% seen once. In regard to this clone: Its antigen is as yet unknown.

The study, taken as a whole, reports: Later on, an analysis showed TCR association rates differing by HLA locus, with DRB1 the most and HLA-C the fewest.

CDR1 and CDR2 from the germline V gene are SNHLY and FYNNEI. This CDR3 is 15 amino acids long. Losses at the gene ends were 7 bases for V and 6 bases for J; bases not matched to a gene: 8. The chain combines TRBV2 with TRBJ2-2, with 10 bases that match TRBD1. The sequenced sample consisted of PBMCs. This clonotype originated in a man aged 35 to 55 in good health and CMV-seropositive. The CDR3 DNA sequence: TGTGCCAGCACTGACCGGGACAGGGGCCCCGGGGAGCTGTTTTTT. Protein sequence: CASTDRDRGPGELFF.